The 14 T cell receptor beta chains reported below all come from one sample, sequenced in a study of spatial heterogeneity in lung cancer. Study-level results: Counts of expanded intratumoral alpha and beta TCRs tracked tumor mutation counts.

TCRdb used MiXCR to reprocess the 5' RACE reads, holding one entry per CDR3 protein. The sample records more than 10,000 distinct CDR3 sequences, less than 6.5% being singletons. Time point noted: sample taken at primary tumor resection. The antigens for these receptors are not known. The starting material was lung tumor tissue, obtained at surgery. Receptors originate from a female donor with early-stage non-small cell lung cancer.

Ten or more counts support this clonotype. This sequence joins TRBV29-1 and TRBJ2-2, with TRBD1 identical over 7 bases. The CDR3 has 13 residues. Looked up from germline, CDR1 is SQVTM and CDR2 is ANQGSEA. The V segment lost 7 bases and the J segment 4 bases; nucleotides outside the gene matches: 6. The CDR3: CSAPRQGTGELFF. As DNA, the CDR3 is TGCAGCGCGCCCCGACAGGGCACCGGGGAGCTGTTTTTT.

This clonotype was recorded many times. This chain connects TRBV3-1 to TRBJ1-2; D perhaps matches TRBD1 (6 bases). Germline V gene data show CDR1 as LGHDT and CDR2 as YNNKEL (reference sequence). V was clipped by 1 base and J by 5 bases, with 14 bases between them. The length of the CDR3 is 15 residues. In nucleotides, the CDR3 is TGTGCCAGCAGCCAAGCGGACAGCTCCTTTTATGGCTACACCTTC. The encoded protein is CASSQADSSFYGYTF.

This clonotype occurred many times. The rearrangement joins TRBV7-3 to TRBJ1-6; D remains ambiguous. The CDR3 loop spans 13 amino acids. The germline CDR1 and CDR2 sequences are SGHTA and FQGTGA. V lost 1 base and J lost 7, with 5 bases in between. In DNA, the CDR3 is TGTGCCAGCAGCTTAATACCCAATTCACCCCTCCACTTT. Encoded protein: CASSLIPNSPLHF.

This clonotype was detected once. The chain carries TRBV6-5 and TRBJ2-1, with TRBD2 identical over 8 bases. The CDR3 length is 16 residues. Germline assignment: CDR1 MNHEY and CDR2 SVGAGI. Trimming cost V 8 bases and J 4 bases; bases outside gene matches: 13. The CDR3 spells CASCPVPAGGYNEQFF. CDR3 bases: TGTGCCAGCTGTCCGGTTCCGGCGGGAGGTTACAATGAGCAGTTCTTC.

Ten or more counts support this clonotype. The CDR3 protein is CASSPILVGDDTQYF. The CDR3 region has the DNA TGTGCCAGCAGCCCCATTCTGGTGGGGGATGATACGCAGTATTTT. V and J are TRBV12-3 or TRBV12-4 and TRBJ2-3; D is tentatively TRBD1 or TRBD2 (5 bases each). V shed 6 bases and J shed 6 bases, with 19 bases lying between them. CDR3 length: 15 amino acids.

Many counts were recorded for this clonotype. An end of the junction does not agree with germline; a read error may underlie this. V usage is TRBV20-1 and J usage is TRBJ2-5, with 9 positions matching TRBD2. The CDR3 contains 16 residues. Looked up from germline, CDR1 is DFQATT and CDR2 is SNEGSKA (reference sequence). CDR3 sequence reads: CGAPLASAGGPLTQYF. CDR3 in DNA: TGCGGTGCTCCACTGGCCTCAGCGGGGGGCCCTCTGACCCAGTACTTC.

This clonotype came up many times. This chain connects TRBV18 to TRBJ1-2; D might be TRBD1 (5 bases). V was trimmed by 1 base and J by 9 bases, leaving 15 bases between them. The CDR3 covers 14 residues. Germline CDR1 is KGHSH and CDR2 is LQKENI. The CDR3 protein is CASSPRDRRPSYTF. The CDR3 DNA is TGTGCCAGCTCACCACGGGACCGAAGACCAAGCTACACCTTC.

In this sample, this clonotype turned up many times. The CDR3 region has the DNA TGTGCCAGCAGCGTAGCGCGGACACCCTACAATGAGCAGTTCTTC. It encodes CASSVARTPYNEQFF. The chain carries TRBV9 and TRBJ2-1, with a weak D call TRBD1 (5 bases). The CDR3 runs to 15 residues. From germline, CDR1 is SGDLS and CDR2 YYNGEE. The V end lost 0 bases, the J end lost 2 bases, and 9 bases lay between the germline ends.

In its sample, this clonotype was seen many times. The gene calls are TRBV12-3 or TRBV12-4 and TRBJ2-5; D remains unclear. The CDR3 extends over 11 amino acids. The ends were cut back, 5 bases at V and 6 bases at J, with 7 bases in the middle. CDR3 region: CASSLAKTQYF. The CDR3 DNA follows: TGTGCCAGCAGTCTCGCGAAGACCCAGTACTTC.

At least ten counts were recorded for this clonotype. The rearrangement uses TRBV5-1 and TRBJ1-2; D perhaps matches TRBD1 (6 bases). V lost 3 bases to trimming and J lost 6 bases, with 15 bases between them. This CDR3 region has 14 residues. Germline V gives CDR1 SGHRS, CDR2 YFSETQ. CDR3 protein: CASSSRSQGNGYTF. Here the CDR3 DNA reads TGCGCCAGCAGCTCTCGATCACAGGGAAATGGCTACACCTTC.

This chain uses TRBV20-1 with TRBJ1-3; 7 bases align to TRBD1. Trimming at V came to 6 bases and at J to 0 bases, leaving 11 bases not matched to a gene. The CDR3 runs to 16 residues. CDR1 is DFQATT, CDR2 SNEGSKA, per germline (reference sequence). The CDR3 nucleotides read TGCAGTGCCCGACGGACAGGCACCTTCTCTGGAAACACCATATATTTT. Protein product: CSARRTGTFSGNTIYF.

This clonotype has a count of ten or more. This rearrangement joins TRBV5-6 to TRBJ2-6, with a possible D match to TRBD2 (6 bases). From germline, CDR1 is SGHDT and CDR2 YYEEEE. The CDR3 loop spans 15 amino acids. V gave up 8 bases and J gave up 1 base, with 13 bases separating them. In nucleotides, the CDR3 is TGTGCCAGGGGACTCGGGTCTTCTGGGGCCAACGTCCTGACTTTC. This translates into CARGLGSSGANVLTF.

This clonotype was counted ten times or more. The chain has TRBV28 and TRBJ2-3; D perhaps matches TRBD2 (7 bases). The germline gives CDR1 MDHEN, CDR2 SYDVKM. The CDR3 sequence is 15 residues long. V gave up 5 bases and J gave up 2 bases, with 14 bases separating them. The CDR3 coding sequence is TGTGCCAGCAGTATAGGGGGGGCCCTCACAGATACGCAGTATTTT. It encodes CASSIGGALTDTQYF.

In this sample, this clonotype is medium-sized. The genes are TRBV19 and TRBJ1-6; the D is unclear. The CDR3 loop spans 11 amino acids. V was cut by 1 base and J by 14 bases, with 6 bases left in between. Germline-derived CDR1 and CDR2 are LNHDA and SQIVND (reference sequence). CDR3 sequence: CASSIGNTLHF. CDR3 nucleotide sequence: TGTGCCAGTAGTATAGGTAACACCCTCCACTTT. Based on the CDR3 plus reference TRBV19 and TRBJ1-6, the full variable domain is DGGITQSPKYLFRKEGQNVTLSCEQNLNHDAMYWYRQDPGQGLRLIYYSQIVNDFQKGDIAEGYSVSREKKESFPLTVTSAQKNPTAFYLCASSIGNTLHFGNGTRLTVT.